Each of the 13 T cell receptor beta chains below was sequenced from the same sample in a study of radiation and T cells in renal cell carcinoma. Profiled with immunoSEQ multiplex PCR; TCRdb holds only in-frame clones, not every one. The sample lists roughly 130,000 clones, approximately 75% seen once, with approximately 2% in the top ten. The sample's time point: blood 2 weeks post-SBRT. The sample's treatment: 15 Gy SBRT to primary tumor, nephrectomy 4 weeks later. The source material was blood, sampled from a patient whose treatment included radiotherapy and nephrectomy. Receptors originate from an older woman with renal cell carcinoma.

The chain links TRBV5-1 to TRBJ2-2; D possibly corresponds to TRBD1 (5 bases). The CDR3 sequence is 14 residues long. Looked up from germline, CDR1 is SGHRS and CDR2 is YFSETQ. The V end was cut by 7 bases, the J end by 4 bases, with 14 bases between. The CDR3 DNA reads TGCGCCAGCGGCCCTCAGGGCGCCACCGGGGAGCTGTTTTTT. Its translation is CASGPQGATGELFF.

V gene TRBV6-1 combines with J gene TRBJ2-6; possible D gene TRBD2, 6 bases. In germline, CDR1 is MNHNS, CDR2 SASEGT. V was clipped by 2 bases and J by 1 base, with 6 bases between them. The CDR3 is 15 residues long. CDR3: CASSERGSGANVLTF. The CDR3 DNA is TGTGCCAGCAGTGAACGGGGGTCTGGGGCCAACGTCCTGACTTTC.

This clone was found once. The chain joins TRBV2 to TRBJ2-1; D remains unclear. V was clipped by 2 bases and J by 7 bases, with 3 bases between them. Germline loops: CDR1 SNHLY, CDR2 FYNNEI. This CDR3 is built from 11 residues. In nucleotides, the CDR3 is TGTGCCAGCAGTGAATATAATGAGCAGTTCTTC. This encodes CASSEYNEQFF.

The chain is built from TRBV11-2 and TRBJ1-2; 8 bases are a match to TRBD1. Germline CDR1 is SGHAT and CDR2 is FQNNGV. V lost 5 bases to trimming and J lost 4 bases; unmatched junction nucleotides: 12. The CDR3 loop spans 16 amino acids. CDR3 nucleotides: TGTGCCAGCAGCAGACCCGGGACAGGCAGCCTCTATGGCTACACCTTC. It yields the protein CASSRPGTGSLYGYTF.

The table lists this clone with a count of one. The chain links TRBV28 to TRBJ2-4, with D possibly TRBD1 on 5 matching bases. Germline CDR1 reads MDHEN; CDR2 reads SYDVKM. V lost 4 bases and J 2 bases, leaving 9 bases between the germline ends. The CDR3 contains 14 residues. CDR3 sequence (DNA): TGTGCCAGCAGTTCCCAGGGATCCAAAAACATTCAGTACTTC. Amino acids: CASSSQGSKNIQYF.

The V gene is TRBV13, the J gene TRBJ2-7; weak D call: TRBD1 (5 bases). The ends were cut back, 0 bases at V and 2 bases at J, with 8 bases in the middle. This CDR3 contains 14 residues. Germline CDR1 reads PRHDT; CDR2 reads FYEKMQ (reference sequence). The CDR3 reads CASSLGREPYEQYF. CDR3 bases: TGTGCCAGCAGCTTAGGCAGGGAACCCTACGAGCAGTACTTC.

This clone was observed a few times. The chain couples TRBV19 to TRBJ2-3, with 10 bases lining up with TRBD1. V dropped 3 bases and J dropped 10; count of bases not matched to a gene: 10. The CDR3 sequence is 15 residues long. From germline, CDR1 is LNHDA and CDR2 SQIVND (reference sequence). Written as DNA, the CDR3 is TGTGCCAGTAGTATCCGACAGGGGGCGGGGACGGCGCAGTATTTT. Its translation is CASSIRQGAGTAQYF.

The chain recombines TRBV27 with TRBJ2-7; maybe TRBD1 (5 bases). In germline, CDR1 is MNHEY, CDR2 SMNVEV (reference sequence). The ends were cut back, 5 bases at V and 6 bases at J, with 14 bases in the middle. The CDR3 is made up of 13 amino acids. CDR3 DNA sequence: TGTGCCAGCAGTCTAGACAGTGGCGGCGAGCAGTACTTC. Protein: CASSLDSGGEQYF.

This chain joins TRBV9 and TRBJ2-5, with 9 bases matching TRBD1. The CDR3 is made up of 15 amino acids. CDR1 and CDR2 from the germline V gene are SGDLS and YYNGEE. V lost 4 bases and J lost 2; bases outside the gene matches: 6. The CDR3 loop reads CASSKQGAGQETQYF. CDR3 DNA sequence: TGTGCCAGCAGCAAACAGGGGGCTGGGCAAGAGACCCAGTACTTC. Full variable domain (missing parts from reference TRBV9 and TRBJ2-5): DSGVTQTPKHLITATGQRVTLRCSPRSGDLSVYWYQQSLDQGLQFLIQYYNGEERAKGNILERFSAQQFPDLHSELNLSSLELGDSALYFCASSKQGAGQETQYFGPGTRLLVL.

The J gene is TRBJ1-4, the V gene TRBV29-1, with TRBD1 matching 8 bases. The germline V gene has CDR1 SQVTM and CDR2 ANQGSEA. CDR3 length: 14 amino acids. With 8 bases clipped from V and 4 bases from J, the junction kept 9 bases outside the gene matches. This chain's CDR3 is CSFHQGALNEKLFF. In nucleotides, the CDR3 is TGCAGCTTTCATCAGGGGGCACTTAATGAAAAACTGTTTTTT.

The chain is built from TRBV7-6 and TRBJ1-2, with D maybe TRBD1 (6 bases). V dropped 5 bases and J dropped 2 bases, with 12 bases sitting between them. This CDR3 contains 14 residues. CDR1 is SGHVS and CDR2 is FNYEAQ in the germline V gene. The chain's CDR3 is CASSPGATNYGYTF. The CDR3 DNA reads as TGTGCCAGCAGCCCAGGGGCCACGAACTATGGCTACACCTTC.

The chain has TRBV6-6 and TRBJ1-6, with 7 nucleotides matching TRBD1. The length of the CDR3 is 13 residues. Germline CDR1 is MNHNY and CDR2 is SVGAGI (reference sequence). Unmatched junction bases numbered 8, after V lost 8 bases and J lost 10 bases. The CDR3 protein is CASYRQGESPLHF. The CDR3 coding sequence is TGTGCCAGCTACCGACAGGGAGAATCACCCCTCCACTTT.

The chain recombines TRBV6-1 with TRBJ1-5, with D possibly TRBD1 on 5 matching bases. The CDR3 is 14 residues long. The V end lost 7 bases, the J end lost 5 bases, and 15 bases lay between the germline ends. CDR1 MNHNS and CDR2 SASEGT come from the germline V gene. CDR3 DNA sequence: TGTGCCAGCACGGAGTGGCGGGGGGATCAGCCCCAGCATTTT. Its protein product is CASTEWRGDQPQHF.